The text below deals with one T cell receptor beta chain. Antigen specificity is unknown. Treatment described: approximately nine-day PBMC culture with coronavirus spike peptide pools or control peptides (ViraFEST assay). Before TCRs were sequenced, ViraFEST expanded antigen-specific T cells with peptide pools. Peptide pools at 8 to 10 ug/ml stimulated two million PBMCs per well with about 9.5 IU/ml IL-2. The sample comes from a study of vaccination and CD4 T cells after COVID-19. General study results and limits: Reactive clonotype counts went from median approximately 20 after infection to roughly 40 after vaccination, nonsignificantly. The cohort comprised relatively few convalescent patients, and no early post-infection timepoints were analyzed.

The CDR3 has 14 residues. In germline, CDR1 is LNHDA, CDR2 SQIVND (reference sequence). V lost 3 bases, J lost 4 bases, and 13 bases lay in between. The Oncomine TCR Beta short-read assay was applied to DNA of cultured CD4+ T cells. TCRdb fed the PCR reads into MiXCR, producing one record per CDR3 protein. The sample includes over 10,000 distinct CDR3 sequences, less than 55% of them seen just once. Material for sequencing was CD4+ T cells from blood, cultured in vitro. The V and J genes are TRBV19 and TRBJ2-7; weak D call: TRBD1 (6 bases). The sequence came from a human donor who had recovered from COVID-19. The CDR3 loop reads CASSISRGSYEQYF. CDR3 coding DNA: TGTGCCAGTAGTATCTCCAGGGGATCTTACGAGCAGTACTTC.